This T cell receptor (beta chain) was captured in a study of graft-versus-host responses after intestinal transplantation. Trimming took 0 bases from V and 0 from J, leaving 12 bases between them. CDR1 is SGHVS and CDR2 is FQNEAQ in the germline V gene. This CDR3 is built from 17 residues. The repertoire was sequenced with immunoSEQ multiplex PCR; TCRdb's copy has only in-frame clones and lacks some. Of about 98,000 clones in the sample, roughly 88% are singletons; the top ten hold more than 1.4%. This receptor was identified in a human patient who received an intestinal transplant, so some T cells may come from the graft donor. This rearrangement joins TRBV7-8 to TRBJ1-5; D is uncertain. The material sequenced was PBMCs, taken 255 days after intestinal transplant. CDR3 nucleotide sequence: TGTGCCAGCAGCTTAGCAGAACACCGCTATAGCAATCAGCCCCAGCATTTT. This codes for CASSLAEHRYSNQPQHF.